Presented here are 15 T cell receptor beta chains from one specimen sequenced in a study of T cell clonality in common variable immunodeficiency. Libraries were prepared by immunoSEQ multiplex PCR; TCRdb keeps only in-frame clonotypes and omits some of them. Listed for the sample are 40,000 or so clones, none seen a single time. The sequenced material came from peripheral blood mononuclear cells. The receptors come from a person aged 18 to 70 in good health.

This clone was seen ten or more times. The read falls 3 residues short of the CDR3 end, and the missing part is taken from the germline J gene. The rearrangement links TRBV2 to TRBJ2-1, with TRBD2 identical over 11 bases. Germline-derived CDR1 and CDR2 are SNHLY and FYNNEI. After removal of 2 bases from V and 9 bases from J, the junction contained 9 bases not matched to a gene. This CDR3 is built from 16 residues. CDR3 sequence reads: CASSESLAGGKGEQFF. Incomplete CDR3 DNA: TGTGCCAGCAGTGAATCCCTAGCGGGAGGTAAAGGTGAG.

This clone was picked up many times. The read stops 3 residues short of the end of the CDR3; the missing end is completed from the germline J gene. The rearrangement links TRBV20-1 to TRBJ2-1; 12 nucleotides line up with TRBD2. In germline, CDR1 is DFQATT, CDR2 SNEGSKA (reference sequence). The CDR3 is made up of 16 amino acids. Germline trimming cut 2 bases from V and 0 bases from J; bases unmatched to any gene: 2. The DNA read from the CDR3 is TGCAGTGCTAGACTAGCGGGAGGGAGCTCCTACAATGAG. It codes for CSARLAGGSSYNE. The entire CDR3 is CSARLAGGSSYNEQFF.

This clone came up a few times. The CDR3 is cut off 3 residues early in the read; its end comes from the germline J gene. V usage is TRBV6-2 or TRBV6-3 and J usage is TRBJ1-2, with TRBD1 identical over 10 bases. The germline V gene has CDR1 MNHEY and CDR2 SVGEGT. The CDR3 is 15 amino acids. CDR3 DNA, as far as it was read: TGTGCCAGCAGGTATCCGGGACAGGGGCTCTACGAC. Protein sequence: CASRYPGQGLYD. In full, the CDR3 is CASRYPGQGLYDYTF.

Ten or more counts support this clone. The CDR3 end falls 3 residues outside the read, so it is completed with the germline J gene. The V and J genes are TRBV11-2 and TRBJ2-3; 10 bases fit TRBD2. V lost 6 bases, J lost 1 base, and 4 bases stayed unmatched. The CDR3 is 15 amino acids. Germline V CDR1 and CDR2: SGHAT, FQNNGV. This CDR3 reads CASRPGTSGTDTQYF. The CDR3 DNA, read in part, is TGTGCCAGCAGGCCCGGGACTAGCGGCACAGATACG.

This clone occurred many times. The CDR3 DNA, read in part, is TGCAGTGCTGGGGGACAGGACCAAGAGACC. It yields the protein CSAGGQDQET. The entire CDR3 protein is CSAGGQDQETQYF. This chain uses TRBV20-1 with TRBJ2-5; 8 bases align to TRBD1. The read comes to an end 3 residues before the CDR3 does, leaving the germline J gene to fill in the end. The CDR3 consists of 13 residues. V shed 5 bases, J shed 0 bases, and the junction held 2 bases outside the gene matches. Germline values: CDR1 DFQATT, CDR2 SNEGSKA (reference sequence).

This clone was seen ten or more times. The read comes to an end 3 residues before the CDR3 does, leaving the germline J gene to fill in the end. This rearrangement joins TRBV9 to TRBJ2-7, with 9 bases lining up with TRBD2. CDR1 and CDR2 from the germline V gene are SGDLS and YYNGEE. This CDR3 comprises 14 residues. V shed 4 bases, J shed 4 bases, and the junction held 6 bases outside the gene matches. The CDR3 region is CASSLGAGGYEQYF. The DNA read from the CDR3 is TGTGCCAGCAGCCTAGGGGCGGGAGGGTACGAG. Based on the CDR3 plus reference TRBV9 and TRBJ2-7, the full variable domain is DSGVTQTPKHLITATGQRVTLRCSPRSGDLSVYWYQQSLDQGLQFLIQYYNGEERAKGNILERFSAQQFPDLHSELNLSSLELGDSALYFCASSLGAGGYEQYFGPGTRLTVT.

This clone has ten or more counts. The DNA ends 3 residues before the CDR3 does, and the rest of the CDR3 is filled in from the germline J gene. The J gene is TRBJ2-2, the V gene TRBV19, with 7 bases that match TRBD1. V was clipped by 8 bases and J by 6 bases; unmatched bases: 12. The CDR3 has 15 residues. Germline V lookup: CDR1 LNHDA, CDR2 SQIVND (reference sequence). The part of the CDR3 DNA that was read is TGTGCCAGTGGGCGCCCCGACAGGGATCCCGGGGAG. It encodes CASGRPDRDPGE. The full CDR3 sequence reads CASGRPDRDPGELFF.

This clone was recorded many times. The CDR3 end falls 3 residues outside the read, so it is completed with the germline J gene. V gene TRBV6-2 or TRBV6-3 combines with J gene TRBJ2-1; 7 bases match TRBD2. CDR1 is MNHEY, CDR2 SVGEGT, per germline. The CDR3 has 13 residues. V shed 6 bases, J shed 7 bases, and the junction held 6 bases outside the gene matches. The CDR3 sequence: CASSRTSENEQFF. The CDR3 bases that were read are TGTGCCAGCAGCCGAACTAGCGAAAATGAG.

This clone has ten or more counts. The CDR3 goes on 3 residues after the read ends, and that part is filled in from the germline J gene. The chain links TRBV18 to TRBJ1-2, with 7 nucleotides matching TRBD1. The CDR3 spans 15 residues. The J segment lost 5 bases and the V segment lost 4 bases, leaving 10 bases of the junction unmatched. Germline values: CDR1 KGHSH, CDR2 LQKENI. CDR3 bases read: TGTGCCAGCTCACTAGACAGGGAAGTTGGATATGGC. It yields the protein CASSLDREVGYG. The entire CDR3 protein is CASSLDREVGYGYTF. The variable domain in full, with the rest retrieved from reference TRBV18 and TRBJ1-2, is NAGVMQNPRHLVRRRGQEARLRCSPMKGHSHVYWYRQLPEEGLKFMVYLQKENIIDESGMPKERFSAEFPKEGPSILRIQQVVRGDSAAYFCASSLDREVGYGYTFGSGTRLTVV.

This clone has at least ten counts. The read ends 3 residues shy of where the CDR3 ends; the end is completed using the germline J gene. The chain couples TRBV4-1 to TRBJ2-7; no clear D. Germline V lookup: CDR1 MGHRA, CDR2 YSYEKL. CDR3 length: 14 residues. V gave up 7 bases and J gave up 0 bases, with 13 bases separating them. The part of the CDR3 DNA that was read is TGCGCCAGCAACCCAAAGGGCCTCTCCTACGAG. Translating gives CASNPKGLSYE. The CDR3 in its entirety is CASNPKGLSYEQYF.

On this clone itself: From the germline J gene comes the end of the CDR3, since the read stops 3 residues before it. The rearrangement joins TRBV30 to TRBJ2-3; weak D call: TRBD1 (7 bases). The length of the CDR3 is 15 residues. Germline V CDR1 and CDR2: GTSNPN, SVGIG (reference sequence). Incomplete CDR3 DNA: TGTGCCTGGAGTGTAGGCAGGGGGGTGTTTCAGCCG. Its protein product is CAWSVGRGVFQP. The whole CDR3 is CAWSVGRGVFQPQYF.

This clone turned up a few times. The read terminates 3 residues ahead of where the CDR3 ends, so the germline J gene completes it. This sequence joins TRBV2 and TRBJ2-3; 7 positions match TRBD2. The CDR3 is made up of 14 amino acids. Germline lookup yields CDR1 SNHLY and CDR2 FYNNEI. CDR3 protein: CASNGPSGQETQYF. The part of the CDR3 DNA that was read is TGTGCCAGCAACGGGCCTAGCGGACAAGAGACG.

The table lists this clone with many counts. The read stops 3 residues short of the end of the CDR3; the missing end is completed from the germline J gene. This chain connects TRBV20-1 to TRBJ2-5; D gene unclear. CDR3 length: 10 residues. V was shortened by 2 bases and J by 5 bases, with 3 bases between the two germline ends. Germline CDR1 DFQATT, CDR2 SNEGSKA (reference sequence). CDR3 in amino acids: CSARSETQYF. The CDR3 DNA, read in part, is TGCAGTGCTAGAAGCGAGACC.

This clone was counted a few times. The missing CDR3 end, 3 residues past where the read stops, is filled in from the germline J gene. The chain links TRBV30 to TRBJ2-7, with 8 bases that match TRBD1. V lost 2 bases and J lost 3; bases outside the gene matches: 9. The CDR3 spans 15 residues. Germline-derived CDR1 and CDR2 are GTSNPN and SVGIG (reference sequence). The DNA read from the CDR3 is TGTGCCTGGAGTCTCACCGGGACAGGATTCTACGAG. Translating gives CAWSLTGTGFYE. The CDR3 in full is CAWSLTGTGFYEQYF.

Comments on this clone: The read ends 3 residues early relative to the CDR3; the germline J gene fills the gap. This chain uses TRBV18 with TRBJ2-2, with TRBD2 identical over 7 bases. Germline CDR1 and CDR2: KGHSH and LQKENI. The CDR3 length is 17 residues. The J segment lost 0 bases and the V segment lost 2 bases, leaving 6 bases of the junction unmatched. The CDR3 bases that were read are TGTGCCAGCTCACCAGGGGGGGAATTGGCGAACACCGGGGAG. Residues: CASSPGGELANTGE. The full-length CDR3 reads as CASSPGGELANTGELFF.